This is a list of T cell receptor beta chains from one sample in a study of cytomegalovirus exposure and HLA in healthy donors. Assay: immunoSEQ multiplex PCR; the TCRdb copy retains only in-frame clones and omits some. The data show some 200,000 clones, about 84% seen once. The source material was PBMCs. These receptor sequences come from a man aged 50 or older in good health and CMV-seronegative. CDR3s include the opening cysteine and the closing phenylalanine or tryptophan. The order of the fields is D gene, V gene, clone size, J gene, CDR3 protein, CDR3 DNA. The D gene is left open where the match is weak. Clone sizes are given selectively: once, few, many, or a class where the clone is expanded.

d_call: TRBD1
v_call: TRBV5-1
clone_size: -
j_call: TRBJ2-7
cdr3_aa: CASTGVKSYEQYF
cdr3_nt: TGCGCCAGTACAGGGGTAAAATCCTACGAGCAGTACTTC

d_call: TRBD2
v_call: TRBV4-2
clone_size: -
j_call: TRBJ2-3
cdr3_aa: CASSQEGTSEGWDTQYF
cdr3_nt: TGTGCCAGCAGCCAAGAAGGGACTAGCGAAGGGTGGGATACGCAGTATTTT

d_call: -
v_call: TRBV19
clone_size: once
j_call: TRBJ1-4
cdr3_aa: CASGDSEVGFYEKLFF
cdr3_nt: TGTGCCAGTGGTGACAGCGAAGTTGGTTTTTACGAAAAACTGTTTTTT

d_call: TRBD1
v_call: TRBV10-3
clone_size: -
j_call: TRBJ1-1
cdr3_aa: CAINLNRGTEAFF
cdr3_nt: TGTGCCATCAATTTGAACAGGGGCACGGAAGCTTTCTTT

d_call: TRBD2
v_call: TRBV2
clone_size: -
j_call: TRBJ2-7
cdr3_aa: CASSVPRTSGGPEQYF
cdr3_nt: TGTGCCAGCAGTGTTCCTCGGACTAGCGGGGGGCCCGAGCAGTACTTC

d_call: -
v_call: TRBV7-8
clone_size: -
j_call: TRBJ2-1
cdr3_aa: CASSFPGRQGEQFF
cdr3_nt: TGTGCCAGCAGCTTTCCTGGGCGTCAGGGTGAGCAGTTCTTC

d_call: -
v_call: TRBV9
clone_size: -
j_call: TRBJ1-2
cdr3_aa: CASSADWVSDYGYTF
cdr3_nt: TGTGCCAGCAGCGCCGACTGGGTGTCAGACTATGGCTACACCTTC

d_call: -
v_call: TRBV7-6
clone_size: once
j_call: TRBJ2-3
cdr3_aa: CASSSLTDTQYF
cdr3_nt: TGTGCCAGCAGCTCGTTAACAGATACGCAGTATTTT

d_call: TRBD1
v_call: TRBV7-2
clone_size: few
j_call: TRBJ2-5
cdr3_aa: CASSLATGSLLETQYF
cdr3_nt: TGTGCCAGCAGCTTAGCGACAGGGTCCCTTCTTGAGACCCAGTACTTC

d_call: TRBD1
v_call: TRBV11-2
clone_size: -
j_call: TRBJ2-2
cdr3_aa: CASSIEGAHTGELFF
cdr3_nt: TGTGCCAGCAGCATAGAGGGGGCCCACACCGGGGAGCTGTTTTTT

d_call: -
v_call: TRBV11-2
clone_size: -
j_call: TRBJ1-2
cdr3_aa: CASSNRDLLYGYTF
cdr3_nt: TGTGCCAGCAGCAACAGGGACCTGCTCTATGGCTACACCTTC

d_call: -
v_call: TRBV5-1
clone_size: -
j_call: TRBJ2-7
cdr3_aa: CASSLALGLYEQYF
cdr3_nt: TGCGCCAGCAGCTTGGCGCTAGGTTTGTACGAGCAGTACTTC

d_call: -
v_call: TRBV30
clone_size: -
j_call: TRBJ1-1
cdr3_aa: CAWSVVREGNTEAFF
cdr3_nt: TGTGCCTGGAGTGTAGTTCGGGAAGGCAACACTGAAGCTTTCTTT

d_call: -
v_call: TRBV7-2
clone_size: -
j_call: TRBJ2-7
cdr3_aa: CASSLVAGEGYEQYF
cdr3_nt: TGTGCCAGCAGCTTAGTGGCAGGCGAGGGATACGAGCAGTACTTC

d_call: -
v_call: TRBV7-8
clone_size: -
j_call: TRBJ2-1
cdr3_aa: CASSPGLIMFF
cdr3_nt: TGTGCCAGCAGCCCCGGACTAATTATGTTCTTC

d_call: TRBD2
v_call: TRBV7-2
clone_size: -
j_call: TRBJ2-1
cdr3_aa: CASSRTGGTTYNEQFF
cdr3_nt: TGTGCCAGCAGCCGCACCGGGGGGACGACCTACAATGAGCAGTTCTTC

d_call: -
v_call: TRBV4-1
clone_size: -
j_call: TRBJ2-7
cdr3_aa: CASSQEGGAGYEQYF
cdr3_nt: TGCGCCAGCAGCCAAGAGGGGGGGGCTGGCTACGAGCAGTACTTC

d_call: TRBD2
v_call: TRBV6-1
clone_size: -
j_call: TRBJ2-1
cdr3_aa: CAPRDYLLDYNEQFF
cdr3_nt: TGTGCCCCGCGGGACTACCTTTTGGATTACAATGAGCAGTTCTTC

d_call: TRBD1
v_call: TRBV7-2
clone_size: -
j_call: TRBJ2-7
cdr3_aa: CASSLNLLGTGQIYEQYF
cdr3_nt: TGTGCCAGCAGCCTTAATCTTTTAGGGACAGGCCAAATCTACGAGCAGTACTTC

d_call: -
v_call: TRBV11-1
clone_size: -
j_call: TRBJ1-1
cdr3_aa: CASSLTVMNTEAFF
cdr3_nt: TGTGCCAGCAGCTTAACGGTCATGAACACTGAAGCTTTCTTT

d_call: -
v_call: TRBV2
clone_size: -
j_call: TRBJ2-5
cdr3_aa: CASSETGIKETQYF
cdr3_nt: TGTGCCAGCAGTGAAACGGGAATCAAAGAGACCCAGTACTTC

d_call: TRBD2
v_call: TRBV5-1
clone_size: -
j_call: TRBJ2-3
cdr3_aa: CASSPQAGGNTDTQYF
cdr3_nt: TGCGCCAGCAGCCCCCAAGCGGGGGGGAACACAGATACGCAGTATTTT

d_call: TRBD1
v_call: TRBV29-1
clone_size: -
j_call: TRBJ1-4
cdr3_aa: CSVEEGQGEKLFF
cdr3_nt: TGCAGCGTTGAGGAAGGACAGGGTGAAAAACTGTTTTTT

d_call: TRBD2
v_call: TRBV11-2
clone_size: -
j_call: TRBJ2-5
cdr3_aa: CASSPGTIGQETQYF
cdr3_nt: TGTGCCAGCAGCCCCGGGACTATAGGGCAAGAGACCCAGTACTTC

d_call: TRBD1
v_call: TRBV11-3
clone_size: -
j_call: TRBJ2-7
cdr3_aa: CASSLGQGKGEQYF
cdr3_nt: TGTGCCAGCAGCTTAGGACAGGGGAAAGGAGAGCAGTACTTC

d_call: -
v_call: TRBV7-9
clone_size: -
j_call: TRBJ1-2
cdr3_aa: CASSLTANYGYTF
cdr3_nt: TGTGCCAGCAGCCTCACAGCTAACTATGGCTACACCTTC

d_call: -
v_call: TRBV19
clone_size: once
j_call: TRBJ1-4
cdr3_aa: CASSPDSREKLFF
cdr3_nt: TGTGCCAGTAGTCCGGACAGTCGTGAAAAACTGTTTTTT

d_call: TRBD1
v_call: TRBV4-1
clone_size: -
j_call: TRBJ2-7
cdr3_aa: CASSQGQGAIYEQYF
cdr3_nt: TGCGCCAGCAGCCAAGGGCAGGGGGCCATTTACGAGCAGTACTTC

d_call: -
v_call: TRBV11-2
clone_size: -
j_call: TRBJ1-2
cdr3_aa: CASSLGAGNGYTF
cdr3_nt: TGTGCCAGCAGCTTAGGGGCGGGGAATGGCTACACCTTC

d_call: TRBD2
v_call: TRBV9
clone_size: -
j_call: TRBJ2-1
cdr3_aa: CASSVTSGFYNEQFF
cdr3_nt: TGTGCCAGCAGCGTGACTAGCGGCTTCTACAATGAGCAGTTCTTC

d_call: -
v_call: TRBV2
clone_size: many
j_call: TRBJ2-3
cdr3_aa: CASSGLSTDTQYF
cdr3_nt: TGTGCCAGCAGTGGCCTAAGCACAGATACGCAGTATTTT

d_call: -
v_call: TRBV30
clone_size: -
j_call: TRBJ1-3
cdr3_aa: CAWNRVGNTIYF
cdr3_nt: TGTGCCTGGAACAGAGTTGGAAACACCATATATTTT

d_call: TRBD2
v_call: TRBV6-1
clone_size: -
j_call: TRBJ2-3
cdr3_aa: CASSLWTSGKDTQYF
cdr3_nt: TGTGCCAGCTCCCTCTGGACTAGCGGCAAAGATACGCAGTATTTT

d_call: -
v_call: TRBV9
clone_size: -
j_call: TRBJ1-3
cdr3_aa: CASSVAGTGNTIYF
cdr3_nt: TGTGCCAGCAGCGTAGCGGGTACTGGAAACACCATATATTTT

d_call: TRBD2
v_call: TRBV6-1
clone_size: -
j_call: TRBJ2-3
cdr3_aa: CASSRTSFNTDTQYF
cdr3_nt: TGTGCCAGCTCTAGGACTAGCTTCAACACAGATACGCAGTATTTT

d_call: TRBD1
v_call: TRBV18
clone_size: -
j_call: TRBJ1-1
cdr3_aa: CASSPVPGQGIENTEAFF
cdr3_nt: TGTGCCAGCTCACCCGTCCCGGGACAGGGGATCGAGAACACTGAAGCTTTCTTT

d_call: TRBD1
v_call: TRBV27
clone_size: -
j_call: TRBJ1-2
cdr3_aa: CASSRTGVNYGYTF
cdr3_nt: TGTGCCAGCAGTAGGACAGGGGTTAACTATGGCTACACCTTC

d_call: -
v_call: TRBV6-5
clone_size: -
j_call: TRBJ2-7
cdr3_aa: CASSYDSFAYEQYF
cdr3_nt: TGTGCCAGCAGTTACGACAGTTTCGCCTACGAGCAGTACTTC

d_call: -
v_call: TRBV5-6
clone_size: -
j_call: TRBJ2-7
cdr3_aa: CASSREYEQYF
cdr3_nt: TGTGCCAGCAGCCGCGAATACGAGCAGTACTTC

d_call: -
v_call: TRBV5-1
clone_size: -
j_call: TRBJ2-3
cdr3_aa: CASSFQGDTQYF
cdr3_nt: TGCGCCAGCAGCTTCCAGGGAGATACGCAGTATTTT

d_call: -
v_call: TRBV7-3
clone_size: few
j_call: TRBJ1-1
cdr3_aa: CASSLIGGSEAFF
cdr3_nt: TGTGCCAGCAGCTTAATCGGGGGGTCTGAAGCTTTCTTT

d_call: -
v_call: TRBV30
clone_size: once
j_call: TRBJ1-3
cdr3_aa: CAWSRWGNTIYF
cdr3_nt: TGTGCCTGGAGTCGGTGGGGAAACACCATATATTTT

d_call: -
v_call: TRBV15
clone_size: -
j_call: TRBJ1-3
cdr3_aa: CATSREPGRGGNTIYF
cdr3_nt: TGTGCCACCAGCAGAGAACCCGGCAGGGGTGGAAACACCATATATTTT

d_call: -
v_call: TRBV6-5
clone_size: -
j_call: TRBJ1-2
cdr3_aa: CASRLPGHGYTF
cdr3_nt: TGTGCCAGCAGATTACCAGGGCATGGCTACACCTTC

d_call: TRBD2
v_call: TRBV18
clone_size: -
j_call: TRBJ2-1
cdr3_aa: CASSPLGGTYNEQFF
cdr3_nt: TGTGCCAGCTCACCCCTCGGGGGGACGTACAATGAGCAGTTCTTC

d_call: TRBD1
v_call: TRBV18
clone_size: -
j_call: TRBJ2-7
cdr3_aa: CASSPRDRGSYEQYF
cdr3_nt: TGTGCCAGCTCACCACGGGACAGGGGATCCTACGAGCAGTACTTC

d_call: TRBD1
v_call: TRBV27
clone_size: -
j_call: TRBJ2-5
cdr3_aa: CASSLRGQLVETQYF
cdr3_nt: TGTGCCAGCAGTTTACGGGGACAGCTTGTCGAGACCCAGTACTTC

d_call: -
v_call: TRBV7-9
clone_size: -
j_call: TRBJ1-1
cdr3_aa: CSSSPGNTEAFF
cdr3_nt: TGTTCCAGCAGCCCGGGGAACACTGAAGCTTTCTTT

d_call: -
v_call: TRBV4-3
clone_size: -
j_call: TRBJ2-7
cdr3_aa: CASSHQGFSYEQYF
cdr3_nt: TGCGCCAGCAGCCACCAGGGATTTAGCTACGAGCAGTACTTC

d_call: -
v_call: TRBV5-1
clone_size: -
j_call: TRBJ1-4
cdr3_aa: CASSLSPTTNEKLFF
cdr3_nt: TGCGCCAGCAGCTTGAGCCCCACAACTAATGAAAAACTGTTTTTT

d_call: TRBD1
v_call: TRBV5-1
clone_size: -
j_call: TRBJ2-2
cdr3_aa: CASSGGTGTDPLGELFF
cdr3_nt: TGCGCCAGCAGCGGGGGGACAGGAACGGACCCGCTCGGGGAGCTGTTTTTT

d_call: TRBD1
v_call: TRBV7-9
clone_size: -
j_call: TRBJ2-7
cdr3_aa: CASSLGQGGSYEQYF
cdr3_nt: TGTGCCAGCAGCCTCGGACAGGGGGGGTCCTACGAGCAGTACTTC

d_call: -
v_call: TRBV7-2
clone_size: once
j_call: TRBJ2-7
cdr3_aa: CASSLDYQFRSEQYF
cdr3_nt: TGTGCCAGCAGCTTGGACTATCAATTTCGGAGCGAGCAGTACTTC

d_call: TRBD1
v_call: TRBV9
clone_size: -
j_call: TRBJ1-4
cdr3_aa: CASSSGGSNEKLFF
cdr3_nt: TGTGCCAGCAGCTCAGGGGGCTCTAATGAAAAACTGTTTTTT

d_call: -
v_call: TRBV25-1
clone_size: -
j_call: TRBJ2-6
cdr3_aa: CASSEYCPGFSGANVLTF
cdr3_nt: TGTGCCAGCAGTGAATATTGCCCGGGTTTCTCTGGGGCCAACGTCCTGACTTTC

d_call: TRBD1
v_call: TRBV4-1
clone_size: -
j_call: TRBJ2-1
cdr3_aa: CASSHRQGAEVEQFF
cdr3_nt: TGCGCCAGCAGCCACCGACAGGGGGCGGAGGTTGAGCAGTTCTTC

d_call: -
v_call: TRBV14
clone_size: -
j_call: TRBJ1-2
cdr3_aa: CASSQLPGGPHTF
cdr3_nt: TGTGCCAGCAGCCAATTGCCCGGGGGGCCTCACACCTTC

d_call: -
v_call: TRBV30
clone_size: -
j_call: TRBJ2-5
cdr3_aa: CAWSDTRQKQETQYF
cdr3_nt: TGTGCCTGGAGCGATACAAGACAGAAGCAAGAGACCCAGTACTTC